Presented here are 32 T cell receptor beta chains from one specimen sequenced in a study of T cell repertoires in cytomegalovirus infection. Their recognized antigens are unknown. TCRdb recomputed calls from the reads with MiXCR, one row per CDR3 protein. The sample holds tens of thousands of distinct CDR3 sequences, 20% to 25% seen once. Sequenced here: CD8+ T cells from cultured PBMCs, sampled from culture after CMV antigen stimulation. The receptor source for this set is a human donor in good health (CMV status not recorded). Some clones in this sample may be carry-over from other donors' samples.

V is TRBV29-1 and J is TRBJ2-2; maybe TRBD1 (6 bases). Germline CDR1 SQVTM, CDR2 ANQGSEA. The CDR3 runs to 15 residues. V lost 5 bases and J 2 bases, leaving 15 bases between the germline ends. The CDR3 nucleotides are TGCAGCGTTATGGTCCCAGGGGTTAACACCGGGGAGCTGTTTTTT. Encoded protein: CSVMVPGVNTGELFF.

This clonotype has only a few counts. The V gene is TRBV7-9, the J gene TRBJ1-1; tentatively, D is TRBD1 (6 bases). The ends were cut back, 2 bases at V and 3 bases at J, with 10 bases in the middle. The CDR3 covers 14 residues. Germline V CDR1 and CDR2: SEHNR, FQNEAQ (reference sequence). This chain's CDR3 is CASSLRGEDTEAFF. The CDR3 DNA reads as TGTGCCAGCAGCTTAAGGGGGGAAGACACTGAAGCTTTCTTT. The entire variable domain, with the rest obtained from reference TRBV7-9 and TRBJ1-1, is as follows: DTGVSQNPRHKITKRGQNVTFRCDPISEHNRLYWYRQTLGQGPEFLTYFQNEAQLEKSRLLSDRFSAERPKGSFSTLEIQRTEQGDSAMYLCASSLRGEDTEAFFGQGTRLTVV.

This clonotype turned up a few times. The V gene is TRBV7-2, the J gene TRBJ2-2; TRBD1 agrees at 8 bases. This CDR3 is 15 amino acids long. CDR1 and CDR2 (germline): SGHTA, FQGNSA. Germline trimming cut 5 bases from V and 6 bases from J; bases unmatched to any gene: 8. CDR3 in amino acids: CASSRGQGFAGELFF. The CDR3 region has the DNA TGTGCCAGCAGCCGTGGACAGGGCTTTGCCGGGGAGCTGTTTTTT.

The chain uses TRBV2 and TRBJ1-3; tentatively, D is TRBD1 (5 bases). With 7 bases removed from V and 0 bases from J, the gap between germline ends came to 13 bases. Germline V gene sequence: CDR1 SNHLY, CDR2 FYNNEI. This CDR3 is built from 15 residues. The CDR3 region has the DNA TGTGCCAGCACCGTGACAGAACACTCTGGAAACACCATATATTTT. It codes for CASTVTEHSGNTIYF.

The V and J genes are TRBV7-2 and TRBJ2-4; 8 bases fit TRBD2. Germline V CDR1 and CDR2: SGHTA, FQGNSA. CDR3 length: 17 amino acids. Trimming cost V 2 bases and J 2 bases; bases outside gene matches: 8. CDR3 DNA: TGTGCCAGCAGCTTACGGGAGGTAGCGGGAACCAAAAACATTCAGTACTTC. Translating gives CASSLREVAGTKNIQYF.

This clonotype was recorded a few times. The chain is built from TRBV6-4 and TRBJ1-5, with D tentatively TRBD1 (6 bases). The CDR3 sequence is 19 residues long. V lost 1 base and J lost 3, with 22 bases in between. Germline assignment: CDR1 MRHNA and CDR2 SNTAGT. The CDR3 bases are TGTGCCAGCAGTGACTACGAGTCCCTAGACAGGTCGATCAATCAGCCCCAGCATTTT. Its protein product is CASSDYESLDRSINQPQHF.

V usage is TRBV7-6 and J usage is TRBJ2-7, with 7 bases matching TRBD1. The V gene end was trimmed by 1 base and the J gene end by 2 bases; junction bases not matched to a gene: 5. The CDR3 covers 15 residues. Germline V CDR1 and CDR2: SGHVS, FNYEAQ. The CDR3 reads CASSLGWQGAYEQYF. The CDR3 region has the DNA TGTGCCAGCAGCTTAGGATGGCAGGGGGCCTACGAGCAGTACTTC.

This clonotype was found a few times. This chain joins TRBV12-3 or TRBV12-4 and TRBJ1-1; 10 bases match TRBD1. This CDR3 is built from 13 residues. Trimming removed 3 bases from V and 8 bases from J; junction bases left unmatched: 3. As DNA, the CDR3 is TGTGCCAGCAGTTTGGGACAGGGGTTCGAAGCTTTCTTT. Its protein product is CASSLGQGFEAFF.

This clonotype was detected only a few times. CDR3 loop: CASSPHDGSTEAFF. For the CDR3, the DNA is TGTGCCAGCAGCCCCCACGATGGCAGTACTGAAGCTTTCTTT. The chain is built from TRBV11-2 and TRBJ1-1, with no clear D. The germline V gene encodes CDR1 SGHAT and CDR2 FQNNGV. CDR3 size: 14 residues. Trimming stripped 5 bases from V and 5 bases from J, with 15 bases between.

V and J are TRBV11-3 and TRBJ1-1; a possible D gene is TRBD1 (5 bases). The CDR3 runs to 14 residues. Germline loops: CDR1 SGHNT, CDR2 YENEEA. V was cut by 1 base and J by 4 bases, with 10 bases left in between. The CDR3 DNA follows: TGTGCCAGCAGCTTAGGGGGCAGCTCCACTGAAGCTTTCTTT. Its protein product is CASSLGGSSTEAFF.

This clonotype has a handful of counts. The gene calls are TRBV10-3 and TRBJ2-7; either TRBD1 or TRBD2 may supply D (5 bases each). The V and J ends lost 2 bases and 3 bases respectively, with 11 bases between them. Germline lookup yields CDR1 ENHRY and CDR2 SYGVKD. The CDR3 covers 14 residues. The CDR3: CAISETGSVYEQYF. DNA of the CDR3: TGTGCCATCAGTGAGACAGGTAGCGTCTACGAGCAGTACTTC.

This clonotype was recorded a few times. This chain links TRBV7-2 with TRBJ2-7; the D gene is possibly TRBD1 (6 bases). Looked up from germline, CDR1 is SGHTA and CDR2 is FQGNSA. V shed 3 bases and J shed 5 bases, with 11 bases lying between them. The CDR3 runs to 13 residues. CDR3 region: CASSFRTVNEQYF. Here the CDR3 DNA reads TGTGCCAGCAGCTTCCGGACAGTAAACGAGCAGTACTTC.

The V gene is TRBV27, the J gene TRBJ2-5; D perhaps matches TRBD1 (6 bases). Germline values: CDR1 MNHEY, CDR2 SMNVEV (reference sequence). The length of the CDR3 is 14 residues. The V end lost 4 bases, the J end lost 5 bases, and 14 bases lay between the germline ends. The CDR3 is CASSSLTGRETQYF. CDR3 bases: TGTGCCAGCAGTTCCCTGACAGGTCGGGAGACCCAGTACTTC.

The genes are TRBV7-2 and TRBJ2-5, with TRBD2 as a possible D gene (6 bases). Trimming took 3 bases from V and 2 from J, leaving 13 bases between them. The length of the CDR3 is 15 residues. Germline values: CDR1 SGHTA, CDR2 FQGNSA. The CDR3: CASSFGGGVQETQYF. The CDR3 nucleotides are TGTGCCAGCAGCTTTGGCGGCGGGGTGCAAGAGACCCAGTACTTC.

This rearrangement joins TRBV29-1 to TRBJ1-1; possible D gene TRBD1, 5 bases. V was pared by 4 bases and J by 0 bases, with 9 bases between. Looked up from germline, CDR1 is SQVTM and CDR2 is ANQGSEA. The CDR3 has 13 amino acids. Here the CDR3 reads CSVGAGMNTEAFF. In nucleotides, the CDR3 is TGCAGCGTTGGGGCAGGGATGAACACTGAAGCTTTCTTT.

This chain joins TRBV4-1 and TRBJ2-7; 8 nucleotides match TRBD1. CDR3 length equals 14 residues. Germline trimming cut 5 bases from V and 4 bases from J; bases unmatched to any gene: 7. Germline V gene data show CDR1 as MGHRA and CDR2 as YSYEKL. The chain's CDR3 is CASSAAGGVYEQYF. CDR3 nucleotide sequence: TGCGCCAGCAGCGCGGCAGGGGGCGTTTACGAGCAGTACTTC.

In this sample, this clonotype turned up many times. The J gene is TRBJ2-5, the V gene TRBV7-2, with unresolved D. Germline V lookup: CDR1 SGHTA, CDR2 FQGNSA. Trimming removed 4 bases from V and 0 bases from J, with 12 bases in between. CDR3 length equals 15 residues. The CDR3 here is CASSSNPLYQETQYF. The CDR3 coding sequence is TGTGCCAGCAGCTCAAACCCTCTGTACCAAGAGACCCAGTACTTC.

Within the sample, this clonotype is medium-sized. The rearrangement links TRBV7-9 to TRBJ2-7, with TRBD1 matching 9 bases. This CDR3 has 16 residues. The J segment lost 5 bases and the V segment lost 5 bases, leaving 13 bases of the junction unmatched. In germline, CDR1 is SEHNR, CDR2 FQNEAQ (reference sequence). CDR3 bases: TGTGCCAGCAGCCCAGGGACAGGGACAACTTTTAACGAGCAGTACTTC. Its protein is CASSPGTGTTFNEQYF.

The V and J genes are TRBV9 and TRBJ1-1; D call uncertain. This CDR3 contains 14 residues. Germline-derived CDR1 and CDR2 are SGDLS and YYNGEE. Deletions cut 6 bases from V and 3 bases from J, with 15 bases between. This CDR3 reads CASTPPIGYTEAFF. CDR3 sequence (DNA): TGTGCCAGCACCCCCCCCATAGGATACACTGAAGCTTTCTTT.

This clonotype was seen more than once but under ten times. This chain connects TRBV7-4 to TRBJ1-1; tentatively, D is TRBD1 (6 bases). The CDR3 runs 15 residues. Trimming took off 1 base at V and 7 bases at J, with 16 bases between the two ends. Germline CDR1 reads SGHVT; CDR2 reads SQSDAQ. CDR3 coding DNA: TGTGCCAGCAGCTTAGGTAACAGGGTGAACGATGAAGCTTTCTTT. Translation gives CASSLGNRVNDEAFF.

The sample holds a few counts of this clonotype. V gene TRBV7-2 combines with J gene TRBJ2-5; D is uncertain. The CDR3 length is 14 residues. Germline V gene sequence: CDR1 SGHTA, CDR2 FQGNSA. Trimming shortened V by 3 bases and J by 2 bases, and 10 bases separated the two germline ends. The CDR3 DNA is TGTGCCAGCAGCTTTCAGGTGGGGCAAGAGACCCAGTACTTC. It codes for CASSFQVGQETQYF. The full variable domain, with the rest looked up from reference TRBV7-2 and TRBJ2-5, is GAGVSQSPSNKVTEKGKDVELRCDPISGHTALYWYRQSLGQGLEFLIYFQGNSAPDKSGLPSDRFSAERTGGSVSTLTIQRTQQEDSAVYLCASSFQVGQETQYFGPGTRLLVL.

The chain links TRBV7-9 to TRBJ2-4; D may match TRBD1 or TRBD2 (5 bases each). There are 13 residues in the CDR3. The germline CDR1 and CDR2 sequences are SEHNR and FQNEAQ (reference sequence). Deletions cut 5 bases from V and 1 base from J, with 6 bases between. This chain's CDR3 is CASSEGAKNIQYF. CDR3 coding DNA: TGTGCCAGCAGCGAGGGGGCCAAAAACATTCAGTACTTC. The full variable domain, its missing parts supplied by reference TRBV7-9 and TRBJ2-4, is DTGVSQNPRHKITKRGQNVTFRCDPISEHNRLYWYRQTLGQGPEFLTYFQNEAQLEKSRLLSDRFSAERPKGSFSTLEIQRTEQGDSAMYLCASSEGAKNIQYFGAGTRLSVL.

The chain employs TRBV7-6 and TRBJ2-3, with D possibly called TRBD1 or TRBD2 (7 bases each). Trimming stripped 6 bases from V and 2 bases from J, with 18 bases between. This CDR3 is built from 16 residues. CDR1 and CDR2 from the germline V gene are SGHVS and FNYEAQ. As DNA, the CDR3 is TGTGCCAGCAGTTTTCGGCAGGGGGGGCCCACAGATACGCAGTATTTT. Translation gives CASSFRQGGPTDTQYF.

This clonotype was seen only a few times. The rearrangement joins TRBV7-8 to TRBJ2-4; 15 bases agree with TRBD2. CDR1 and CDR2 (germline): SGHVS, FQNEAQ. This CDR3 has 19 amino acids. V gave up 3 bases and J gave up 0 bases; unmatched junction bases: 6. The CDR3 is CASSLGTSGGPIAKNIQYF. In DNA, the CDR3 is TGTGCCAGCAGCTTGGGGACTAGCGGGGGGCCTATAGCCAAAAACATTCAGTACTTC.

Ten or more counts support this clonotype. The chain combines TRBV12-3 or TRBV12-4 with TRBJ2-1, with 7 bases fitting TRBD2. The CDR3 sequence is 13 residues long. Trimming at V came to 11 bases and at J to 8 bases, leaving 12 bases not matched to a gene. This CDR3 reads CASGEGKFDEQFF. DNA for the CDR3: TGTGCCTCCGGGGAGGGGAAGTTCGATGAGCAGTTCTTC.

CDR3 protein: CASSLTSDTGELFF. CDR3 DNA: TGTGCCAGCAGCTTGACGTCGGACACCGGGGAGCTGTTTTTT. This chain joins TRBV7-6 and TRBJ2-2, with D hard to call. The V gene lost 3 bases and the J gene lost 3 bases, with 8 bases spanning the gap. This CDR3 spans 14 amino acids. Germline V gene sequence: CDR1 SGHVS, CDR2 FNYEAQ.

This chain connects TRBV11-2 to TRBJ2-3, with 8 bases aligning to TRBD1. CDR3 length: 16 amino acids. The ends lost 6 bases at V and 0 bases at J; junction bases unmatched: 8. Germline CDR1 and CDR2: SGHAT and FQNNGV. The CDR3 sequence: CASRAGQDTSTDTQYF. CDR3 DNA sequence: TGTGCCAGCAGGGCGGGACAGGATACTAGCACAGATACGCAGTATTTT.

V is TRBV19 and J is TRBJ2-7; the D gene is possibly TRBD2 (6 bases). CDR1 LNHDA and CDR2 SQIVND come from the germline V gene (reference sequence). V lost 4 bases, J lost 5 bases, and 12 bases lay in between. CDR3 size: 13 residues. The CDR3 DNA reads TGTGCCAGTAGTACACCGGGGACTGACGAGCAGTACTTC. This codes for CASSTPGTDEQYF.

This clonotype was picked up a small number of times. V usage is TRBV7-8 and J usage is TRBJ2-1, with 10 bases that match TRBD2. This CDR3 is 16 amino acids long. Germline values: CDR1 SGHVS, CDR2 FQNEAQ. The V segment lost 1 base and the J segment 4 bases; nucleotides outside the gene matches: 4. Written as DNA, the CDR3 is TGTGCCAGCAGCTTAGGAGCGGGGGGGCTTTACAATGAGCAGTTCTTC. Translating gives CASSLGAGGLYNEQFF. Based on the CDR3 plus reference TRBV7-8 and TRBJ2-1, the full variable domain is GAGVSQSPRYKVAKRGQDVALRCDPISGHVSLFWYQQALGQGPEFLTYFQNEAQLDKSGLPSDRFFAERPEGSVSTLKIQRTQQEDSAVYLCASSLGAGGLYNEQFFGPGTRLTVL.

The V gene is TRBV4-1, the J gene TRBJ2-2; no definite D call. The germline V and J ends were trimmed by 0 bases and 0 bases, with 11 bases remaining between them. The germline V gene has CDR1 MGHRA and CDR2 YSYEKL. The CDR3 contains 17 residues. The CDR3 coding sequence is TGCGCCAGCAGCCAAGATGCCGCTTACGCGAACACCGGGGAGCTGTTTTTT. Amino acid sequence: CASSQDAAYANTGELFF.

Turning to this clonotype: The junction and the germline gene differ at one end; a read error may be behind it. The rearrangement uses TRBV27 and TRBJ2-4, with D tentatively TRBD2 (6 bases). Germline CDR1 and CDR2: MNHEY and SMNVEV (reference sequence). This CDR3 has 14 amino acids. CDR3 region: CASRHGGAKNSQYF. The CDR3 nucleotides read TGTGCCAGCAGGCACGGGGGAGCCAAAAACAGTCAGTACTTC.

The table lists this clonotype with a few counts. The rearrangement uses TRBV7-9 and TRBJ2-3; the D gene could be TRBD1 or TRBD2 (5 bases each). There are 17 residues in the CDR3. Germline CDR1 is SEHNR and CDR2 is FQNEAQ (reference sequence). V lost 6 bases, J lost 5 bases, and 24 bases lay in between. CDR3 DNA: TGTGCCAGCAGTCCTCAACCGGGACCACGCCCGGGAGATACGCAGTATTTT. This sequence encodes CASSPQPGPRPGDTQYF.